These T cell receptor beta chains were read from a single sample in a study of STAT5B mutations in CD4+ large granular lymphocyte leukemia. Data came from immunoSEQ multiplex PCR; TCRdb stores just in-frame clones and leaves some out. The table has about 40,000 clones, approximately 84% seen once. The specimen sequenced was CD4+ T cells from blood buffy coats. These receptor sequences come from a human donor in good health. The CDR3 runs from the conserved cysteine through the conserved F or W. Fields, in order: D gene, J gene, clone size, V gene, CDR3 protein. D genes are given only for firm matches. The size entry is marked missing in some rows and otherwise reads once, few, many or a size class.

>.|TRBJ2-2|.|TRBV7-9
CASSPPGSGTGELFF
>.|TRBJ1-1|.|TRBV28
CASSLGRGGGFSEAFF
>TRBD1|TRBJ1-2|.|TRBV5-4
CASSRSTGFYGYTF
>.|TRBJ2-3|.|TRBV5-1
CASSGQVGADTQYF
>.|TRBJ2-5|.|TRBV15
CATSRDRRVETQYF
>.|TRBJ2-7|few|TRBV1
CTSRVGDSYEQYF
>TRBD1|TRBJ1-5|once|TRBV19
CASRTGGPSNQPQHF
>.|TRBJ2-1|.|TRBV27
CASSSSAVSYNEQFF
>TRBD2|TRBJ2-5|.|TRBV4-1
CASSQEGPGTSGGAQETQYF
>.|TRBJ1-5|.|TRBV29-1
CSARGLGSDQPQHF
>.|TRBJ2-2|.|TRBV10-3
CAISQQGPNTGELFF
>.|TRBJ2-3|.|TRBV19
CAIRGASTDTQYF